This TCR beta chain comes out of a study of memory B cells and T cells in multiple sclerosis. Libraries were prepared by immunoSEQ multiplex PCR; TCRdb keeps only in-frame clonotypes and omits some of them. The sample gives a few hundred clones, over 75% of which show up once; approximately 25% is in the top ten. Turning to this clone: Its antigen is unidentified.

Points from the study as a whole: Compartments had unequal clone-set sizes, affecting shared clonotype counts.

The TCR was taken from a human donor with multiple sclerosis. The sequencing sample was made of brain tissue.

The CDR3 sequence is CASSLSDSGSRTDTQYF. CDR3 sequence (DNA): TGTGCCAGCAGCTTGTCCGATAGCGGGAGTCGGACAGATACGCAGTATTTT. This chain links TRBV11-2 with TRBJ2-3; TRBD2 matches at 9 bases. The CDR3 spans 17 residues. Germline lookup yields CDR1 SGHAT and CDR2 FQNNGV. V gave up 3 bases and J gave up 3 bases; unmatched junction bases: 10.